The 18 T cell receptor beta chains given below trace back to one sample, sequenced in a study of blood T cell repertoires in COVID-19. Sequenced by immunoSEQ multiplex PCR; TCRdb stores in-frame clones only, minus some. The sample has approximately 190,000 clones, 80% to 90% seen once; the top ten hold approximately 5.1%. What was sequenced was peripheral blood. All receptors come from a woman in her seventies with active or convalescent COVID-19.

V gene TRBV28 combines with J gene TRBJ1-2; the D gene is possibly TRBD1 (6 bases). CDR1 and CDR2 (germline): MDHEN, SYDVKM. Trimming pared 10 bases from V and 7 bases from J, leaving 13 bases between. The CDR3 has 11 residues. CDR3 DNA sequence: TGTGCCACCCACAGGGTCGGTGGCTACACCTTC. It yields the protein CATHRVGGYTF.

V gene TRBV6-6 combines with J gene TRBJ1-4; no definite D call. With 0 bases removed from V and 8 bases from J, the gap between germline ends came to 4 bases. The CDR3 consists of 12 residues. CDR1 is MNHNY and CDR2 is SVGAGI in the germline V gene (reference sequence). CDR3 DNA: TGTGCCAGCAGTTACTCGGAGGAAAAACTGTTTTTT. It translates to CASSYSEEKLFF.

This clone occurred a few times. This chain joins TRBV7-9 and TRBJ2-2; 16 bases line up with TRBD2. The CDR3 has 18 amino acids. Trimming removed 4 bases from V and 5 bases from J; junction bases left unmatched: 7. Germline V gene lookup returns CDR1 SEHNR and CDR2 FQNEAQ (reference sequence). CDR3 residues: CASSSGTSGRGVTGELFF. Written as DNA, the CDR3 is TGTGCCAGCAGCTCCGGGACTAGCGGGAGGGGGGTGACCGGGGAGCTGTTTTTT.

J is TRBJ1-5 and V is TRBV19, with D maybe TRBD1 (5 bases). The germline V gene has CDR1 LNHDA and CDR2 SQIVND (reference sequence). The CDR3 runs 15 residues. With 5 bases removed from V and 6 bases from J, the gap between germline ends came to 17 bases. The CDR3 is CASSPRGGVFQPQHF. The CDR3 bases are TGTGCCAGTAGTCCCCGGGGGGGGGTTTTTCAGCCCCAGCATTTT.

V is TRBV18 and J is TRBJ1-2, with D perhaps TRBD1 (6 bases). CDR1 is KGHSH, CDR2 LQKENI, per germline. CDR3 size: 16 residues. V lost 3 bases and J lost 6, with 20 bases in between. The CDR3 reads CASSPPGHRVLNGYTF. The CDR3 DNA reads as TGTGCCAGCTCACCCCCGGGACATAGGGTATTGAATGGCTACACCTTC.

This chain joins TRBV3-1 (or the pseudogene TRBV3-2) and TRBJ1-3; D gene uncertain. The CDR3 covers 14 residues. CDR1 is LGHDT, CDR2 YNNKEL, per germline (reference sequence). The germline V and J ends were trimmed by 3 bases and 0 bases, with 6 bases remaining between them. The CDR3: CASSHGASGNTIYF. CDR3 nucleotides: TGTGCCAGCAGCCACGGAGCCTCTGGAAACACCATATATTTT.

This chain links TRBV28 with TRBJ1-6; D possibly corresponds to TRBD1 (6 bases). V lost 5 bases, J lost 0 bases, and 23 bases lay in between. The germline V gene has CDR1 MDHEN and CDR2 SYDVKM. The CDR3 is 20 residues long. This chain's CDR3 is CASSLMLRSTGSSYNSPLHF. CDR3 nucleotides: TGTGCCAGCAGTCTGATGCTCCGTTCGACAGGTAGCTCCTATAATTCACCCCTCCACTTT.

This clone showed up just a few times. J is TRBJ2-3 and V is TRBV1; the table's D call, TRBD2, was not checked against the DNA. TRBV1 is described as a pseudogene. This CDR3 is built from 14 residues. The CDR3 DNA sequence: TGCACCAGCAGCCCCCGGTTGAGCACAGATACGCAGTATTTT. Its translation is CTSSPRLSTDTQYF.

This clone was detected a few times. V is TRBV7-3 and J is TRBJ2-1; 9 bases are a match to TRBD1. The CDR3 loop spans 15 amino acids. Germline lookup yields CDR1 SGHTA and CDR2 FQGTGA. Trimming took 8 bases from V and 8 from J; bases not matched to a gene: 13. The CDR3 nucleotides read TGTGCCAGCTCACGGGCGGACAGGGGAAGGGATGAGCAGTTCTTC. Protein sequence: CASSRADRGRDEQFF.

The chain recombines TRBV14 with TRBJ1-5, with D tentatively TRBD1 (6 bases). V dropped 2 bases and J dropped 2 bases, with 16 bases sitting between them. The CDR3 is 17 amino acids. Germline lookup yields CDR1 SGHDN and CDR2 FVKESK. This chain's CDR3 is CASSQIATGLGNQPQHF. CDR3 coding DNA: TGTGCCAGCAGCCAAATCGCAACAGGGTTGGGCAATCAGCCCCAGCATTTT. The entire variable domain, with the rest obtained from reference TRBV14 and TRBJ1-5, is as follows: EAGVTQFPSHSVIEKGQTVTLRCDPISGHDNLYWYRRVMGKEIKFLLHFVKESKQDESGMPNNRFLAERTGGTYSTLKVQPAELEDSGVYFCASSQIATGLGNQPQHFGDGTRLSIL.

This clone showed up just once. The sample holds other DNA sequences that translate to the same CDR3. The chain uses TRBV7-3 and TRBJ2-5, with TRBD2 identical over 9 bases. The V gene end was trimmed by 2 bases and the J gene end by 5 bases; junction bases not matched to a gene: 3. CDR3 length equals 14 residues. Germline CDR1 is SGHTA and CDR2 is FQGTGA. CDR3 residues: CASSLAGGRETQYF. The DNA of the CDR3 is TGTGCCAGCAGCTTAGCGGGAGGGAGGGAGACCCAGTACTTC.

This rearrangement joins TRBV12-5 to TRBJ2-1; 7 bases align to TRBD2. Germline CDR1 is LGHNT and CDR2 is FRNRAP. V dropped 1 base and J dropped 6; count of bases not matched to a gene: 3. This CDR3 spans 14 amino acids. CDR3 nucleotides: TGTGCTAGTGGTTTGGAGCTAGCGGCCAATGAGCAGTTCTTC. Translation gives CASGLELAANEQFF.

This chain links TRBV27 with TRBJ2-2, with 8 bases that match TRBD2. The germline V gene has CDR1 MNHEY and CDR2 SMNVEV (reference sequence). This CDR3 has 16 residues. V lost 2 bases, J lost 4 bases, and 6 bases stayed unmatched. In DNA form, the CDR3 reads TGTGCCAGCAGTTTACGGGGGGGCAGGGTCACCGGGGAGCTGTTTTTT. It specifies CASSLRGGRVTGELFF.

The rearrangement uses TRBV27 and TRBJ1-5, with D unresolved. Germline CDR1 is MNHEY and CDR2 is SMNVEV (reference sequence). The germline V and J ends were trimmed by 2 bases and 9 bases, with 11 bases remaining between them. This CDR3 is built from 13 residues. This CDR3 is CASSLAKERPQHF. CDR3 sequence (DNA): TGTGCCAGCAGTTTAGCTAAAGAACGGCCCCAGCATTTT.

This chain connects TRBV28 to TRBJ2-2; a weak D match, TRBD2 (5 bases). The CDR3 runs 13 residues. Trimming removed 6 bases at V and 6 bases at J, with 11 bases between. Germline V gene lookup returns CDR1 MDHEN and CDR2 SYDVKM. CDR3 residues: CASRRGYAGELFF. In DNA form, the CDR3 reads TGTGCCAGCAGAAGAGGGTACGCCGGGGAGCTGTTTTTT.

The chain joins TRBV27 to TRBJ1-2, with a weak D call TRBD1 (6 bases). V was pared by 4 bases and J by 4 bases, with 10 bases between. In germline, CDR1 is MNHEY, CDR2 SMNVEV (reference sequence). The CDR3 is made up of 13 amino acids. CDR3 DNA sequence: TGTGCCAGCAGTTCAAAAGGGGGCTATGGCTACACCTTC. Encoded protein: CASSSKGGYGYTF.

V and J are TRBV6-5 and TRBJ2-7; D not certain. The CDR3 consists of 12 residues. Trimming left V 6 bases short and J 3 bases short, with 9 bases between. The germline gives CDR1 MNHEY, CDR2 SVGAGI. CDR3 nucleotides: TGTGCCAGCAGCGCTAGTGGCTACGAGCAGTACTTC. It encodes CASSASGYEQYF.

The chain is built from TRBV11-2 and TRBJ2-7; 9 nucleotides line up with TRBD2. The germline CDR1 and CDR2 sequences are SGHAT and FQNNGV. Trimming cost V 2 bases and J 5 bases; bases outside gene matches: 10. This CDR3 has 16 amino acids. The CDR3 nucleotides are TGTGCCAGCAGCTTACTAGCGGGAAGTTATATAGACGAGCAGTACTTC. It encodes CASSLLAGSYIDEQYF. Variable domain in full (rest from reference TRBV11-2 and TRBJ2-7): EAGVAQSPRYKIIEKRQSVAFWCNPISGHATLYWYQQILGQGPKLLIQFQNNGVVDDSQLPKDRFSAERLKGVDSTLKIQPAKLEDSAVYLCASSLLAGSYIDEQYFGPGTRLTVT.